These 28 T cell receptor beta chains were all obtained from the same sample, sequenced in a study of blood T cell repertoires in COVID-19. Assay: immunoSEQ multiplex PCR; the TCRdb copy retains only in-frame clones and omits some. This table has 150,000 or so clones, 70% to 90% appearing once. Sequenced: peripheral blood. These receptors all stem from a woman aged 55 to 70 with COVID-19, enrolled during active disease.

The chain employs TRBV7-3 and TRBJ2-5; 7 positions match TRBD1. CDR3 length: 16 residues. Losses at the gene ends were 0 bases for V and 0 bases for J; bases not matched to a gene: 4. Germline assignment: CDR1 SGHTA and CDR2 FQGTGA. CDR3 in amino acids: CASSLTGQKYQETQYF. The CDR3 DNA sequence: TGTGCCAGCAGCTTAACGGGACAGAAGTACCAAGAGACCCAGTACTTC. The variable domain in full, completed from reference TRBV7-3 and TRBJ2-5, reads GAGVSQTPSNKVTEKGKYVELRCDPISGHTALYWYRQSLGQGPEFLIYFQGTGAADDSGLPNDRFFAVRPEGSVSTLKIQRTERGDSAVYLCASSLTGQKYQETQYFGPGTRLLVL.

This clone is a singleton in its sample. The V and J genes are TRBV9 and TRBJ2-3; D perhaps matches TRBD1 (6 bases). Deletions cut 2 bases from V and 4 bases from J, with 20 bases between. Germline V gene data show CDR1 as SGDLS and CDR2 as YYNGEE. The CDR3 sequence is 17 residues long. The CDR3 region has the DNA TGTGCCAGCAGCGTGGGCAGGGGCGATCGAGCCGCAGATACGCAGTATTTT. Protein sequence: CASSVGRGDRAADTQYF.

The rearrangement joins TRBV7-3 to TRBJ1-2; maybe TRBD1 (6 bases). CDR1 is SGHTA and CDR2 is FQGTGA in the germline V gene. V lost 5 bases to trimming and J lost 8 bases, with 21 bases between them. The CDR3 is 15 residues long. Here the CDR3 DNA reads TGTGCCAGCAGCCCCCCCCTACGGGGGGGCGGAGGCTACACCTTC. Protein sequence: CASSPPLRGGGGYTF.

The chain uses TRBV18 and TRBJ2-5, with 9 bases fitting TRBD2. The germline V gene has CDR1 KGHSH and CDR2 LQKENI. The CDR3 has 15 residues. Trimming at V came to 7 bases and at J to 4 bases, leaving 10 bases not matched to a gene. The CDR3 coding sequence is TGTGCCAGCTGGCGCGGGGGGGCCGACGGAGAGACCCAGTACTTC. Translating it yields CASWRGGADGETQYF.

This chain uses TRBV4-1 with TRBJ2-1; 7 nucleotides line up with TRBD1. The CDR3 has 16 residues. In germline, CDR1 is MGHRA, CDR2 YSYEKL. The trim removed 4 bases at V and 0 bases at J, leaving 6 bases unmatched. The CDR3 DNA reads TGCGCCAGCAGCCGCATGACAGGGAGCTCCTACAATGAGCAGTTCTTC. The encoded protein is CASSRMTGSSYNEQFF.

The chain uses TRBV30 and TRBJ1-5, with a weak D call TRBD1 (5 bases). V was trimmed by 0 bases and J by 6 bases, leaving 12 bases between them. The CDR3 is 14 amino acids. Germline values: CDR1 GTSNPN, CDR2 SVGIG (reference sequence). This CDR3 is CAWSVRGEGQPQHF. CDR3 DNA: TGTGCCTGGAGTGTACGGGGGGAAGGTCAGCCCCAGCATTTT.

V gene TRBV12-5 combines with J gene TRBJ1-5, with a tentative D call TRBD1 (5 bases). V was cut by 2 bases and J by 1 base, with 15 bases left in between. CDR3 length equals 17 residues. Looked up from germline, CDR1 is LGHNT and CDR2 is FRNRAP. The chain's CDR3 is CASGLSTGPVSNQPQHF. The CDR3 nucleotides read TGTGCTAGTGGTTTGAGTACAGGACCCGTAAGCAATCAGCCCCAGCATTTT.

This chain joins TRBV7-9 and TRBJ2-7; perhaps TRBD1 as D (8 bases). V dropped 4 bases and J dropped 4 bases, with 14 bases sitting between them. Looked up from germline, CDR1 is SEHNR and CDR2 is FQNEAQ (reference sequence). The CDR3 runs to 14 residues. CDR3 amino acids: CASSSDREGYEQYF. CDR3 DNA sequence: TGTGCCAGCAGCTCGGACAGGGAGGGGTACGAGCAGTACTTC.

The rearrangement uses TRBV4-1 and TRBJ1-6; 11 positions match TRBD1. Per the germline V gene, CDR1 is MGHRA and CDR2 is YSYEKL. V shed 1 base and J 8 bases; nucleotides not matched to a gene: 13. The length of the CDR3 is 19 residues. For the CDR3, the DNA is TGCGCCAGCAGCCAAGTAATAGGTTCGGACAGGGGGCGGTATTCACCCCTCCACTTT. Encoded protein: CASSQVIGSDRGRYSPLHF.

The chain has TRBV27 and TRBJ2-7, with TRBD1 as a possible D gene (7 bases). Looked up from germline, CDR1 is MNHEY and CDR2 is SMNVEV (reference sequence). CDR3 length: 15 amino acids. V was pared by 7 bases and J by 4 bases, with 20 bases between. The DNA for the CDR3 is TGTGCCAGCACCGTACGAGGGCAGGGGGGTTACGAGCAGTACTTC. Its protein product is CASTVRGQGGYEQYF.

This clone was detected only a few times. The V gene is TRBV6-4, the J gene TRBJ2-2, with 10 bases that match TRBD2. CDR3 length equals 16 residues. Germline V gives CDR1 MRHNA, CDR2 SNTAGT. V gave up 11 bases and J gave up 6 bases; unmatched junction bases: 15. CDR3 sequence (DNA): TGTGCCTCCTCCGCGAGCGGGGGGGCCGGTGCCGGGGAGCTGTTTTTT. This codes for CASSASGGAGAGELFF.

The table lists this clone with a count of one. This sequence joins TRBV5-1 and TRBJ2-2; D remains unclear. This CDR3 contains 17 residues. The V end was cut by 7 bases, the J end by 0 bases, with 19 bases between. Looked up from germline, CDR1 is SGHRS and CDR2 is YFSETQ. In DNA form, the CDR3 reads TGCGCCAGCCTACCCCCTAATGTGGGCGCGAACACCGGGGAGCTGTTTTTT. Its translation is CASLPPNVGANTGELFF.

The chain joins TRBV19 to TRBJ1-5, with 7 positions matching TRBD1. Trimming at V came to 3 bases and at J to 5 bases, leaving 4 bases not matched to a gene. CDR3 length: 14 residues. Germline CDR1 reads LNHDA; CDR2 reads SQIVND (reference sequence). The CDR3 sequence is CASSMTGSDQPQHF. Here the CDR3 DNA reads TGTGCCAGTAGTATGACAGGGTCGGATCAGCCCCAGCATTTT.

The J gene is TRBJ1-5, the V gene TRBV19, with D perhaps TRBD1 (6 bases). V was clipped by 2 bases and J by 0 bases, with 17 bases between them. This CDR3 spans 18 amino acids. Germline V gene sequence: CDR1 LNHDA, CDR2 SQIVND (reference sequence). DNA for the CDR3: TGTGCCAGTAGTATACTGCCGAATACCAGGGGTAGCAATCAGCCCCAGCATTTT. Translating it yields CASSILPNTRGSNQPQHF.

The chain recombines TRBV6-6 with TRBJ2-3, with 10 bases fitting TRBD1. V shed 5 bases, J shed 1 base, and the junction held 15 bases outside the gene matches. CDR3 length: 19 amino acids. CDR1 and CDR2 from the germline V gene are MNHNY and SVGAGI (reference sequence). The CDR3 nucleotides are TGTGCCAGCAGTCCCGGGACAGGGGCCTTAGGCGGGGGCACAGATACGCAGTATTTT. Protein: CASSPGTGALGGGTDTQYF.

This chain uses TRBV5-4 with TRBJ2-1; 10 bases fit TRBD2. CDR3 length: 15 residues. The germline V gene has CDR1 SGHNT and CDR2 YYREEE (reference sequence). The trim removed 2 bases at V and 1 base at J, leaving 0 bases unmatched. CDR3 sequence reads: CASSLLAGSYNEQFF. CDR3 nucleotides: TGTGCCAGCAGCTTACTAGCGGGGTCCTACAATGAGCAGTTCTTC.

This sequence joins TRBV19 and TRBJ1-1; D is perhaps TRBD1 (6 bases). In germline, CDR1 is LNHDA, CDR2 SQIVND (reference sequence). V gave up 1 base and J gave up 3 bases, with 12 bases separating them. CDR3 length equals 15 residues. This CDR3 is CASSIGGLGDTEAFF. Written as DNA, the CDR3 is TGTGCCAGTAGTATAGGGGGGCTGGGGGACACTGAAGCTTTCTTT.

V is TRBV11-2 and J is TRBJ1-2; possible D gene TRBD1, 5 bases. The germline gives CDR1 SGHAT, CDR2 FQNNGV. V lost 5 bases to trimming and J lost 5 bases, with 18 bases between them. This CDR3 is 15 amino acids long. The CDR3 nucleotides are TGTGCCAGCAGCCCCCCCCGGCAGGGAATATATGGCTACACCTTC. Protein: CASSPPRQGIYGYTF.

This clone was observed a single time. The genes are TRBV9 and TRBJ2-1, with a tentative D call TRBD2 (6 bases). Germline CDR1 SGDLS, CDR2 YYNGEE. The V end was cut by 2 bases, the J end by 3 bases, with 12 bases between. This CDR3 has 15 amino acids. CDR3 loop: CASSVSAGLYNEQFF. DNA of the CDR3: TGTGCCAGCAGCGTCAGTGCGGGGCTCTACAATGAGCAGTTCTTC.

The V and J genes are TRBV3-1 (or the pseudogene TRBV3-2) and TRBJ2-3; D is perhaps TRBD1 (7 bases). This CDR3 region has 18 residues. Germline CDR1 is LGHDT and CDR2 is YNNKEL (reference sequence). Trimming removed 4 bases from V and 2 bases from J, with 22 bases in between. The CDR3 DNA sequence: TGTGCCAGCAGCCGAAGGCGAGGAGGGACAGACCCCACAGATACGCAGTATTTT. This sequence encodes CASSRRRGGTDPTDTQYF.

The chain couples TRBV28 to TRBJ2-7, with TRBD1 as a possible D gene (5 bases). Trimming took off 4 bases at V and 4 bases at J, with 11 bases between the two ends. The CDR3 length is 13 residues. The germline gives CDR1 MDHEN, CDR2 SYDVKM. The CDR3 protein is CASSSGITYEQYF. The CDR3, as DNA: TGTGCCAGCAGTTCAGGGATAACGTACGAGCAGTACTTC.

A few counts support this clone. The chain employs TRBV7-2 and TRBJ2-7, with TRBD2 matching over 7 bases. V shed 1 base and J 3 bases; nucleotides not matched to a gene: 6. This CDR3 has 15 amino acids. The germline CDR1 and CDR2 sequences are SGHTA and FQGNSA. CDR3 in DNA: TGTGCCAGCAGCTTAGAGGGCCAGCGGGGCTACGAGCAGTACTTC. Translated: CASSLEGQRGYEQYF.

The chain couples TRBV10-3 to TRBJ2-7; D perhaps matches TRBD2 (5 bases). Germline CDR1 is ENHRY and CDR2 is SYGVKD. The CDR3 loop spans 15 amino acids. Trimming shortened V by 3 bases and J by 7 bases, and 19 bases separated the two germline ends. CDR3 DNA sequence: TGTGCCATCAGTGAAAGGGAGTCTAGATTGTGGGAGCAGTACTTC. This gives the protein CAISERESRLWEQYF.

The CDR3 coding sequence is TGCGCCAGCAGCCCCCGACTAGCGGGGGGGCGGGAGACCCAGTACTTC. Translation gives CASSPRLAGGRETQYF. V is TRBV5-1 and J is TRBJ2-5; 14 bases are a match to TRBD2. This CDR3 comprises 16 residues. Unmatched junction bases numbered 7, after V lost 4 bases and J lost 5 bases. Germline V gene lookup returns CDR1 SGHRS and CDR2 YFSETQ.

This sequence joins TRBV2 and TRBJ2-1; tentatively, D is TRBD2 (6 bases). The CDR3 runs to 14 residues. The V and J ends lost 7 bases and 4 bases respectively, with 14 bases between them. From germline, CDR1 is SNHLY and CDR2 FYNNEI. DNA of the CDR3: TGTGCCAGCATCCCGGGACTGAAATACAATGAGCAGTTCTTC. This translates into CASIPGLKYNEQFF. Together with reference TRBV2 and TRBJ2-1, the CDR3 gives the full variable domain: EPEVTQTPSHQVTQMGQEVILRCVPISNHLYFYWYRQILGQKVEFLVSFYNNEISEKSEIFDDQFSVERPDGSNFTLKIRSTKLEDSAMYFCASIPGLKYNEQFFGPGTRLTVL.

The chain has TRBV7-9 and TRBJ1-4; 7 nucleotides align to TRBD1. Looked up from germline, CDR1 is SEHNR and CDR2 is FQNEAQ (reference sequence). Losses at the gene ends were 7 bases for V and 3 bases for J; bases not matched to a gene: 8. This CDR3 has 15 residues. The CDR3 loop reads CASNNQGGSNEKLFF. CDR3 DNA sequence: TGTGCCAGCAACAACCAGGGGGGATCTAATGAAAAACTGTTTTTT.

This clone has only one observation. The chain has TRBV5-1 and TRBJ2-5, with 8 bases matching TRBD1. Unmatched junction bases numbered 4, after V lost 0 bases and J lost 3 bases. The CDR3 has 15 amino acids. The germline CDR1 and CDR2 sequences are SGHRS and YFSETQ. CDR3 amino acids: CASSLVLDREETQYF. The CDR3 DNA reads as TGCGCCAGCAGCTTGGTTTTGGACAGGGAAGAGACCCAGTACTTC.

The chain combines TRBV2 with TRBJ1-2; TRBD1 agrees at 8 bases. CDR3 size: 15 residues. V dropped 3 bases and J dropped 3; count of bases not matched to a gene: 6. The V gene's germline CDR1 is SNHLY and CDR2 FYNNEI. CDR3 in DNA: TGTGCCAGCAGTGACACACAGGGGGGCGACTATGGCTACACCTTC. It yields the protein CASSDTQGGDYGYTF.